Listed below are T cell receptor beta chains from one sample, sequenced in a study of blood T cells in healthy people across ages. TCRdb recomputed calls from the 5' RACE reads with MiXCR, one row per CDR3 protein. The sample lists hundreds of thousands of distinct CDR3 sequences; 56% were seen once. The sample consisted of blood. These receptor sequences come from a man aged 40-55 years in good health. Both conserved end residues are part of each CDR3. Each record gives: D gene, clone size, J gene, V gene, CDR3 protein, CDR3 DNA. The D gene is left open where the match is weak. Where a row states a size, it is once, few, many or the class of an expanded clone; other rows omit it.

TRBD2 . TRBJ2-2 TRBV15 CATSRDQGGLAGDTGELFF TGTGCCACCAGCAGAGATCAAGGTGGACTAGCGGGGGACACCGGGGAGCTGTTTTTT
. . TRBJ2-7 TRBV5-4 CASSRKTGGGEQYF TGTGCCAGCAGCCGGAAAACAGGGGGAGGGGAGCAGTACTTC
TRBD2 few TRBJ2-5 TRBV4-3 CASSQTGTSNQETQYF TGCGCCAGCAGCCAAACCGGGACTAGCAACCAAGAGACCCAGTACTTC
TRBD2 few TRBJ2-7 TRBV4-2 CASSQEPGTSGIGRYEQYF TGTGCCAGCAGCCAAGAGCCTGGGACTAGCGGGATAGGGCGCTACGAGCAGTACTTC
TRBD2 . TRBJ2-7 TRBV10-3 CAISESLMTSGSGEQYF TGTGCCATCAGTGAGTCCCTTATGACTAGCGGGAGTGGCGAGCAGTACTTC
TRBD2 . TRBJ2-5 TRBV10-3 CAISDPTSGGTEQYF TGTGCCATCAGTGACCCGACTAGCGGGGGGACTGAGCAGTACTTC
. once TRBJ2-1 TRBV7-9 CASSLAGGTNEQFF TGTGCCAGCAGCTTAGCGGGGGGTACAAATGAGCAGTTCTTC
TRBD1 . TRBJ1-6 TRBV28 CASSFGQGGSPLHF TGTGCCAGCAGTTTCGGACAGGGGGGTTCACCCCTCCACTTT
. many TRBJ2-5 TRBV2 CASSVYGSPARTQYF TGTGCCAGCAGTGTCTACGGAAGCCCCGCGAGGACCCAGTACTTC
TRBD2 . TRBJ2-7 TRBV6-2/TRBV6-3 CASSYSGLADKQQYF TGTGCCAGCAGCTACTCGGGACTAGCGGACAAGCAGCAGTACTTC
. . TRBJ1-1 TRBV7-2 CASSFTIMNTEAFF TGTGCCAGCAGCTTTACGATTATGAACACTGAAGCTTTCTTT